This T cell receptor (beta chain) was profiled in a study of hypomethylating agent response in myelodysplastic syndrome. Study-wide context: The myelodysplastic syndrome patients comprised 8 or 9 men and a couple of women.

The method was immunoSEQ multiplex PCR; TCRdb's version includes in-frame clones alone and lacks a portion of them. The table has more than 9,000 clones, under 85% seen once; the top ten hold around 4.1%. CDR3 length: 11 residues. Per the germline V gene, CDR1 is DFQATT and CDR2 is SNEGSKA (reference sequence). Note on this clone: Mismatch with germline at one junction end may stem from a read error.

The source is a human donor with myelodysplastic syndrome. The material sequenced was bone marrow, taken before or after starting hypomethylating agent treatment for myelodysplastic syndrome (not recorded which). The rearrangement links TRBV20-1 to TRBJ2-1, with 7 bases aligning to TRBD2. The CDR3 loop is CSASKRDEEFF. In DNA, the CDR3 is TGCAGTGCTAGTAAGCGGGATGAGGAGTTCTTC.